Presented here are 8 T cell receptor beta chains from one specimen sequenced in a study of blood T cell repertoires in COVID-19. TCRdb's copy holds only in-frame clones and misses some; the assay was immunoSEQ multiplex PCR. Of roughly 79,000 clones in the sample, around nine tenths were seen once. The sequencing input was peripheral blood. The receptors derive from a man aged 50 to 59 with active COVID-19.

CDR3: CASSLTGGPQETQYF. The CDR3 DNA sequence: TGTGCCAGCAGCCTAACTGGGGGCCCCCAAGAGACCCAGTACTTC. V gene TRBV3-1 (or the pseudogene TRBV3-2) combines with J gene TRBJ2-5; D might be TRBD1 (6 bases). Germline CDR1 reads LGHDT; CDR2 reads YNNKEL (reference sequence). V lost 4 bases, J lost 1 base, and 13 bases lay in between. This CDR3 comprises 15 residues.

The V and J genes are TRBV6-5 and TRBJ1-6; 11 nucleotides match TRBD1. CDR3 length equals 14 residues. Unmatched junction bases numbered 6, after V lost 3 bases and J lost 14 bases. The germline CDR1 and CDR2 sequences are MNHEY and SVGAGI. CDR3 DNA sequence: TGTGCCAGCAGTTATGGGGGACAGGGGGTCACCCTCCACTTT. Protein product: CASSYGGQGVTLHF.

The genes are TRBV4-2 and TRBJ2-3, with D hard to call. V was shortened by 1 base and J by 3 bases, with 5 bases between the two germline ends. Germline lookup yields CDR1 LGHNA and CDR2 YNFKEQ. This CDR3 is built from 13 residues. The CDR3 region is CASSQVRTDTQYF. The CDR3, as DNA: TGTGCCAGCAGCCAAGTGAGGACAGATACGCAGTATTTT.

The CDR3 here is CASSLERGGGTGELFF. DNA for the CDR3: TGTGCCAGCAGTCTCGAGCGGGGAGGGGGCACCGGGGAGCTGTTTTTT. V is TRBV27 and J is TRBJ2-2; a possible D gene is TRBD2 (7 bases). The V and J ends lost 5 bases and 4 bases respectively, with 17 bases between them. CDR1 and CDR2 from the germline V gene are MNHEY and SMNVEV (reference sequence). The CDR3 runs 16 residues.

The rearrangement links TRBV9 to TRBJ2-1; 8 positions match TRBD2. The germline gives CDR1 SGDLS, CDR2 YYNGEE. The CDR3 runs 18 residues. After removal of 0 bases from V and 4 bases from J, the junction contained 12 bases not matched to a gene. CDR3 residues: CASSVGVRAGGIYNEQFF. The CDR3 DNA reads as TGTGCCAGCAGCGTAGGGGTGCGGGCGGGGGGCATATACAATGAGCAGTTCTTC.

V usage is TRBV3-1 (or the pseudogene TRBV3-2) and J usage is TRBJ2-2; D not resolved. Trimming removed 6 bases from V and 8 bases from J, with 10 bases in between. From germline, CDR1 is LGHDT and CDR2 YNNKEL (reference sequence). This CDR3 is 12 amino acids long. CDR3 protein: CASSDAAGELFF. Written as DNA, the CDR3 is TGTGCCAGCAGTGACGCGGCAGGGGAGCTGTTTTTT.

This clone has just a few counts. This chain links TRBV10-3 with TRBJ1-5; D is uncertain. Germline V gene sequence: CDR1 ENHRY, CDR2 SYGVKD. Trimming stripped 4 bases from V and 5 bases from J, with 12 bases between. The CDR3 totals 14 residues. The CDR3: CAISVEVSDQPQHF. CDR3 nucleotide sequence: TGTGCCATCAGTGTTGAGGTTTCCGATCAGCCCCAGCATTTT.

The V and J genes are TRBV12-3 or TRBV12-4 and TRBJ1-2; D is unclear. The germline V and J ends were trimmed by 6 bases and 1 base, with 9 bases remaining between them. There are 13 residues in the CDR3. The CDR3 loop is CASSRTDNYGYTF. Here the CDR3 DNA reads TGTGCCAGCAGCCGTACAGATAACTATGGCTACACCTTC.